At least ten counts were recorded for the clone carrying this TCR beta chain. Its antigen is as yet unknown. Single cDNA molecules in the library carried unique molecular identifiers attached during preparation. A single record per CDR3 protein comes from TCRdb applying MiXCR to the 5' RACE reads. The table records about 81,000 distinct CDR3 sequences, 6.5% to 8.5% of them present only once. The CDR3 contains 13 residues. The V end lost 0 bases, the J end lost 3 bases, and 8 bases lay between the germline ends. The germline V gene has CDR1 DFQATT and CDR2 SNEGSKA (reference sequence). The sample originates from a study of human T cells and chemical hapten exposure. Study-wide findings and caveats: TCRs at high frequency, those above 1 in 1000, did not change with DPC sensitization.

Total RNA was isolated from whole blood that had not been fractionated. V and J are TRBV20-1 and TRBJ1-1; no definite D call. The sequence was collected from a male donor in good health. The CDR3 sequence: CSARDFGHTEAFF. CDR3 coding DNA: TGCAGTGCTAGAGATTTCGGGCACACTGAAGCTTTCTTT.